This TCR beta chain was sequenced in a study of T cells in Graves' hyperthyroidism and ophthalmopathy. V was shortened by 3 bases and J by 0 bases, with 9 bases between the two germline ends. Germline V CDR1 and CDR2: MNHNS, SASEGT. The CDR3 covers 14 residues. Researchers amplified the TCR beta CDR3 regions from RNA transcripts. RT-PCR in the first round (using the HTBI primer set) targeted the TCR CDR3. TCRdb passed the multiplex PCR reads through MiXCR, listing each CDR3 protein once. The top ten hold about 14% of the sample, which has 600,000 to 750,000 distinct CDR3 sequences, roughly 17% seen once. The sample holds a few counts of this clonotype. The study enrolled patients aged 18 to 65 with newly diagnosed hyperthyroidism of under 2 months' duration. Pregnant or lactating patients were excluded, as were those with uncontrolled infection or other autoimmune disease. PBMCs were obtained from over 8.5 ml fresh peripheral blood.

The TCR was taken from a man aged 45-60 years with Graves' hyperthyroidism. The source material was blood. V is TRBV6-1 and J is TRBJ2-7, with D tentatively TRBD1 (6 bases). CDR3 region: CASSDRDNSYEQYF. The CDR3 bases are TGTGCCAGCAGTGATCGGGACAACTCCTACGAGCAGTACTTC.